This T cell receptor beta chain came from a study of EBV T-cell therapy then PD-1 blockade in nasopharyngeal carcinoma. The table came from immunoSEQ multiplex PCR; TCRdb's copy has only in-frame clones and leaves some out. This table has roughly 19,000 clones, more than 70% appearing once. The sample's treatment: AdE1-LMPpoly-expanded autologous EBV-specific T-cell therapy followed by anti-PD-1 nivolumab. A word on this clone: Its antigen is unidentified.

The CDR3 has 16 residues. V lost 5 bases, J lost 2 bases, and 17 bases lay in between. Looked up from germline, CDR1 is SEHNR and CDR2 is FQNEAQ (reference sequence). This TCR came from a middle-aged man with nasopharyngeal carcinoma. This specimen consisted of CD8+ T cells from blood, obtained at day 33 from a patient whose treatment included autologous EBV-specific T cells and nivolumab. J is TRBJ2-3 and V is TRBV7-9; D gene uncertain. Written as DNA, the CDR3 is TGTGCCAGCAGCCCCCCAATACCCGCTGACACAGATACGCAGTATTTT. Its protein product is CASSPPIPADTDTQYF.